This TCR beta chain was sequenced for a study of regulatory T cells in long-lasting Graves disease. Study-wide results and caveats: Among the persistent patients, 2,500 to 3,500 public clonotypes were shared, more than the 750 to 1,000 shared among new patients.

The authors built TCR beta libraries using iRepertoire HTBI primers and Arm-PCR of CDR3 regions. TCRdb re-called the multiplex PCR reads through MiXCR, storing one row per CDR3 protein. The sample gives 700,000 or so distinct CDR3 sequences, approximately 31% of which show up once; 40% to 55% is in the top ten. V was clipped by 2 bases and J by 8 bases, with 15 bases between them. Germline V CDR1 and CDR2: MNHEY, SVGAGI. The CDR3 contains 14 residues. Note on this clonotype: Its specificity is unknown.

Indicated time point: persistent/refractory GD, antithyroid drugs over 5 years with positive TRAb. From PBMCs, RNA was extracted and then used to make the TCR library. Source: peripheral blood mononuclear cells (PBMCs), taken when the disease was refractory, from a patient treated with antithyroid drugs. The sequence was collected from a female donor with Graves disease. The genes are TRBV6-5 and TRBJ1-1, with D possibly matching TRBD1 (5 bases). CDR3 sequence reads: CASSYTQGRGEAFF. In nucleotides, the CDR3 is TGTGCCAGCAGTTACACCCAGGGCCGGGGGGAAGCTTTCTTT.